This T cell receptor (beta chain) was obtained from a study of T cells in tuberculosis. Across the whole study: A South African cohort included IGRA-negative adolescents, latently infected IGRA-positive adolescents and adults with active tuberculosis.

Sequencing was performed with immunoSEQ multiplex PCR; in TCRdb, only in-frame clones are kept and a portion is missing. The table includes about 40,000 clones, approximately 94% detected once. Time point of the sample: new active TB diagnosis, blood taken before or within 7 days of starting treatment. Each clinical donor contributed on average around 92,000 T cells from unsorted cryopreserved PBMC. Comments on this clone: No antigen is known for it.

Germline-derived CDR1 and CDR2 are LGHNA and YSLEER. V lost 3 bases and J 1 base, leaving 7 bases between the germline ends. The CDR3 covers 14 residues. Notes on the study in general: Classification accuracy was over 85% (AUROC more than 0.8) with the GMM-specific repertoire. Active tuberculosis alpha repertoires lay closer to GMM-specific TCRs than controls'.

The clonotype comes from an adult with tuberculosis. The sequenced sample was PBMCs, obtained at tuberculosis diagnosis. V is TRBV4-3 and J is TRBJ1-5; D is unclear. Here the CDR3 reads CASSHVISNQPQHF. The CDR3 DNA sequence: TGCGCCAGCAGCCACGTAATCAGCAATCAGCCCCAGCATTTT.